This TCR beta chain was sequenced in a study of T cells expressing NK-cell markers. Turning to the study itself: Sequenced donors, eight in total, included seven who were HCMV-seropositive and one who was seronegative.

In the case of this clonotype: The antigen is not known.

For each CDR3 protein, TCRdb gives one entry from its re-call of the 5' RACE reads, without DNA. The sample has about 380,000 distinct CDR3 sequences; the top ten hold around 5.2%. CDR1 and CDR2 (germline): DFQATT, SNEGSKA (reference sequence). The CDR3 extends over 15 amino acids. General study points: Whether expanded NKG2C+ T cell clones were HCMV-specific remained unclear. In four donors, these clonotypes also led the CD3+CD56-NKG2C+ fraction.

This clonotype was sampled from a man aged 18 to 69 in good health. The specimen was blood T cells: a sorted CD56 or NKG2C T cell subset, CD4+ or CD8+ T cells, or bulk PBMC T cells (not recorded which). The chain links TRBV20-1 to TRBJ2-5. CDR3 amino acids: CSARVAQSSRETQYF.